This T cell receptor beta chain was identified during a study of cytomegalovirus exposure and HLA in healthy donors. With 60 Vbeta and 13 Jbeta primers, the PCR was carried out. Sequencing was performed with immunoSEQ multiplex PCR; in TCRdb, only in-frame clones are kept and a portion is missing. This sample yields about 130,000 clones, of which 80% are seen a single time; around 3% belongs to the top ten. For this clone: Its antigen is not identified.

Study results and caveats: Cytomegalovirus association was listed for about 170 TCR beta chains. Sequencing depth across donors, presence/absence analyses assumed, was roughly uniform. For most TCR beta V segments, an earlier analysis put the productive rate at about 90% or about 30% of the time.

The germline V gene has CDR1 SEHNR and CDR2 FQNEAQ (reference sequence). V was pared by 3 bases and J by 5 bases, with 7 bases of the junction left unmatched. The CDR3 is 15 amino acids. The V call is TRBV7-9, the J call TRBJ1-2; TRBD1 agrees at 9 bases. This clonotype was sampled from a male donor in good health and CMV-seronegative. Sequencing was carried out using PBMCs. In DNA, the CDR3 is TGTGCCAGCAGCTTGGGACAGGGTGCCTTGTATGGCTACACCTTC. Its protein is CASSLGQGALYGYTF. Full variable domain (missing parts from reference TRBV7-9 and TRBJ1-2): DTGVSQNPRHKITKRGQNVTFRCDPISEHNRLYWYRQTLGQGPEFLTYFQNEAQLEKSRLLSDRFSAERPKGSFSTLEIQRTEQGDSAMYLCASSLGQGALYGYTFGSGTRLTVV.